The rows below give T cell receptor beta chains drawn from one sample of a study of blood T cells in healthy people across ages. TCRdb re-called the 5' RACE reads through MiXCR, storing one row per CDR3 protein. The data show 900,000 to 950,000 distinct CDR3 sequences, with about 28% seen just once and roughly a tenth held by the top ten. This sample was also put to use in a study of T cells of mothers and their children.

The sample consisted of blood. The receptors derive from a middle-aged woman in good health. Each CDR3 is given with its conserved first and last residue. The D gene is left open where the match is weak. Where a row states a size, it is once, few, many or the class of an expanded clone; other rows omit it.

D,length,size,J,V,DNA,CDR3
TRBD2,16,many,TRBJ2-6,TRBV7-2,TGTGCCAGCAGCTTGCCTAGCGGGGTTGGGGCCAACGTCCTGACTTTC,CASSLPSGVGANVLTF
-,16,-,TRBJ2-3,TRBV7-2,TGTGCCAGCAGACAAACTAGTCTCTTTAGCACAGATACGCAGTATTTT,CASRQTSLFSTDTQYF
-,15,-,TRBJ2-7,TRBV5-1,TGCGCCAGCGGTCCCGTGGGCGGCAAGACCTACGAGCAGTACTTC,CASGPVGGKTYEQYF
-,13,many,TRBJ1-4,TRBV28,TGTGCCAGCAGTTCCGGGGGGCGTGAAAAACTGTTTTTT,CASSSGGREKLFF
TRBD1,13,-,TRBJ2-7,TRBV10-3,TGTGCCAGCAGGAGGGACAGGGGGGACGAGCAGTACTTC,CASRRDRGDEQYF
-,13,many,TRBJ2-4,TRBV7-2,TGTGCCAGCAGCCCCTCCCGGGGAAACATTCAGTACTTC,CASSPSRGNIQYF
-,12,many,TRBJ2-3,TRBV5-1,TGCGCCAGCAGCCTCAAGCCAGATACGCAGTATTTT,CASSLKPDTQYF
-,18,-,TRBJ2-5,TRBV11-1,TGTGCCAGCAGCTTCGACTTAACGGGGGACAGAACACGGGAGACCCAGTACTTC,CASSFDLTGDRTRETQYF
-,13,-,TRBJ2-1,TRBV6-5,TGTGCCAGCAGGGGGATCCCCGACAATGAGCAGTTCTTC,CASRGIPDNEQFF
-,12,-,TRBJ2-1,TRBV12-3/TRBV12-4,TGTGCCAGCAGTCTCCGATGGGGGACCCAGTTCTTC,CASSLRWGTQFF
-,13,-,TRBJ1-1,TRBV29-1,TGCAGCGTCGAACCCCGGGGATGGACTGAAGCTTTCTTT,CSVEPRGWTEAFF
-,15,-,TRBJ1-5,TRBV7-9,TGTGCCAGCAGCTCTAGCCCGGGGCCGAATCAGCCCCAGCATTTT,CASSSSPGPNQPQHF
-,18,-,TRBJ1-1,TRBV7-6,TGTGCCAGCAGCCCAATTAAGTTCAGGGTAGGGGCCACCACTGAAGCTTTCTTT,CASSPIKFRVGATTEAFF
TRBD1,11,-,TRBJ1-2,TRBV20-1,TGCAGTGCCGGGACAGGGGACGGCTACACCTTC,CSAGTGDGYTF
TRBD2,15,many,TRBJ2-5,TRBV20-1,TGCAGTGCTAGAGCCTCTAGCGGGGGGGATCAGACCCAGTACTTC,CSARASSGGDQTQYF
-,15,-,TRBJ2-7,TRBV6-1,TGTGCCAGCAGTGAGTGGGCATTCGCGGGCTACGAGCAGTACTTC,CASSEWAFAGYEQYF
TRBD2,21,-,TRBJ2-1,TRBV5-1,TGCGCCAGCAGCTCAGACGCAACTAGCGGGGGGCTTAGGAGCTCCTACAATGAGCAGTTCTTC,CASSSDATSGGLRSSYNEQFF
TRBD2,18,-,TRBJ2-2,TRBV7-6,TGTGCCAGCATACGGGGGACTAGCGCTCCCCCGGGCACCGGGGAGCTGTTTTTT,CASIRGTSAPPGTGELFF
TRBD2,17,few,TRBJ2-3,TRBV7-2,TGTGCCAGCAGCTCCCGGACTAGCGGGGGGGCCACAGATACGCAGTATTTT,CASSSRTSGGATDTQYF
TRBD1,16,-,TRBJ2-3,TRBV6-1,TGTGCCAGCGAATACTTACGGACAGGGTACACAGATACGCAGTATTTT,CASEYLRTGYTDTQYF
-,13,few,TRBJ2-7,TRBV5-1,TGCGCCAGCAGTCTAGGACCCACGAGGGAGCAGTACTTC,CASSLGPTREQYF
-,12,-,TRBJ2-5,TRBV3-1,TGTGCCAGCAGCCAGGAGGGAAGGAAGCAGTACTTC,CASSQEGRKQYF
TRBD1,15,many,TRBJ2-7,TRBV7-3,TGTGCCAGCAGCTCGATGACAGGGGGTTTCTACGAGCAGTACTTC,CASSSMTGGFYEQYF
-,13,many,TRBJ2-5,TRBV5-8,TGTGCCAGCAGCGCCAGCGGGCCTAGGGCCCAGTACTTC,CASSASGPRAQYF
-,12,many,TRBJ2-5,TRBV5-1,TGCGCCAGCAGACAGATCCAAGAGACCCAGTACTTC,CASRQIQETQYF
-,16,-,TRBJ1-2,TRBV6-5,TGTGCCAGCAGCACCACCCGCGGGGGGCCTAACTATGGCTACACCTTC,CASSTTRGGPNYGYTF
TRBD1,15,few,TRBJ1-4,TRBV7-9,TGTGCCAGCAGCTTAGTCGGACAGGATAGAGAAAAACTGTTTTTT,CASSLVGQDREKLFF
-,16,many,TRBJ2-7,TRBV12-3/TRBV12-4,TGTGCCAGCAGTTTAGCACTCATCCGGGCCTTCGACGAGCAGTACTTC,CASSLALIRAFDEQYF
-,15,-,TRBJ2-1,TRBV3-1,TGTGCCAGCAGCCAAGTACTAGTATCCTACAATGAGCAGTTCTTC,CASSQVLVSYNEQFF
TRBD2,16,few,TRBJ2-5,TRBV5-1,TGCGCCAGCAGCTCGGGAGTAGCGGGGGGGCAAGAGACCCAGTACTTC,CASSSGVAGGQETQYF
-,14,many,TRBJ2-7,TRBV3-1,TGTGCCAGCAGCCAAGCGGGATTCGACTACGAGCAGTACTTC,CASSQAGFDYEQYF
TRBD1,14,few,TRBJ2-7,TRBV20-1,TGCAGTGCTAGAAGCGCAGGGGGCGCCTCCGAGCAGTACTTC,CSARSAGGASEQYF
-,14,many,TRBJ1-2,TRBV4-1,TGCGCCAGCAGCCAAGACGGGGGCGCGGGAGGCTACACCTTC,CASSQDGGAGGYTF
TRBD2,15,few,TRBJ2-1,TRBV4-2,TGTGCCAGCAGCCAAGGGACTAGCGGGGGTCATGAGCAGTTCTTC,CASSQGTSGGHEQFF
TRBD1,15,-,TRBJ2-3,TRBV5-1,TGCGCCAGCAGCTTGAGTGGGGGACAGATAGATACGCAGTATTTT,CASSLSGGQIDTQYF
-,12,few,TRBJ1-1,TRBV20-1,TGCAGTGCTAGAGATGGGCAGGGACCAGCTTTCTTT,CSARDGQGPAFF
-,16,-,TRBJ1-3,TRBV4-1,TGCGCCAGCAGCCAGCCAGTTTCAAGTCCCGGAAACACCATATATTTT,CASSQPVSSPGNTIYF
TRBD2,16,few,TRBJ2-5,TRBV27,TGTGCCAGCAGTTTATTAGCGGGGGGCCTCCAAGAGACCCAGTACTTC,CASSLLAGGLQETQYF
TRBD1,13,-,TRBJ2-3,TRBV12-3/TRBV12-4,TGTGCCAGCAGAGAAACAGGGGTAGATACGCAGTATTTT,CASRETGVDTQYF
-,15,-,TRBJ2-3,TRBV2,TGTGCCAGCAGTCCCGACTTTCTCACATCAGATACGCTGTATTTT,CASSPDFLTSDTLYF
-,16,-,TRBJ1-5,TRBV5-6,TGTGCCAGCAGCTTCTTTGACGGCATTAGCAATCAGCCCCAGCATTTT,CASSFFDGISNQPQHF
TRBD1,14,few,TRBJ2-7,TRBV29-1,TGCAGCGTTTTCGCGACAGGGGACTCCTACGAGCAGTACTTC,CSVFATGDSYEQYF
TRBD2,15,-,TRBJ2-1,TRBV5-1,TGCGCCAGCAGCCCTGGGGGGGGGTTCGACAATGAGCAGTTCTTC,CASSPGGGFDNEQFF
TRBD2,16,-,TRBJ2-5,TRBV29-1,TGCAGCGTTGCGTCGCGAGCCGGGACTAGCAAAGAGACCCAGTACTTC,CSVASRAGTSKETQYF
-,15,few,TRBJ2-1,TRBV24-1,TGTGCCACCAGTATGGAGGGGCGCTCCTACAATGAGCAGTTCTTC,CATSMEGRSYNEQFF
TRBD1,15,few,TRBJ1-4,TRBV5-1,TGCGCCAGCAGCTTAACAGGGGTTGGGAATGAAAAACTGTTTTTT,CASSLTGVGNEKLFF
-,14,-,TRBJ1-5,TRBV19,TGTGCCAGTAGTATACCAGAACAGGTCCAGCCCCAGCATTTT,CASSIPEQVQPQHF
-,15,few,TRBJ2-1,TRBV20-1,TGCAGTGCTAGGGCAAGGAGCGGAGGAGGGGGTGAGCAGTTCTTC,CSARARSGGGGEQFF
TRBD2,15,-,TRBJ2-5,TRBV10-3,TGTGCCATCAGTGGGCATAGCGGGGGGGCAGAGACCCAGTACTTC,CAISGHSGGAETQYF
TRBD1,17,-,TRBJ2-2,TRBV20-1,TGCAGTGCTGCCGGGACAGGGCGTTCTTTGGACACCGGGGAGCTGTTTTTT,CSAAGTGRSLDTGELFF
-,16,-,TRBJ2-3,TRBV7-3,TGTGCCAGCAGCTTAACCGCGACCACGAGCACAGATACGCAGTATTTT,CASSLTATTSTDTQYF
TRBD1,15,-,TRBJ2-1,TRBV28,TGTGCCAGCAGTTTCACCGGGACAGGGCGATATGAGCAGTTCTTC,CASSFTGTGRYEQFF
-,15,-,TRBJ2-2,TRBV5-1,TGCGCCAGCAGCCCCGACCCCTCGAACACCGGGGAGCTGTTTTTT,CASSPDPSNTGELFF
-,15,many,TRBJ1-2,TRBV6-5,TGTGCCAGCAGTCCTCGGACGGGCTCTAACTATGGCTACACCTTC,CASSPRTGSNYGYTF
-,16,-,TRBJ1-6,TRBV5-6,TGTGCCAGCAGCTTGTTAGGAGGTCCTGATAATCCACCCCTCCACTTT,CASSLLGGPDNPPLHF
TRBD2,15,-,TRBJ2-1,TRBV5-1,TGCGCCAGCAGCTTGGTTAGCGGGGGGAGCGATGAGCAGTTCTTC,CASSLVSGGSDEQFF